The 26 T cell receptor beta chains reported below all come from one sample, sequenced in a study of control samples from healthy donors and cancer patients (dated by TCRdb to the early 2020s). The library relied on the immunoSEQ multiplex PCR assay. TCRdb's version of the immuneACCESS table is confined to in-frame rearrangements and falls short of the full clone set. An unresolved V gene accounts for under half of the shortfall where checked; the remainder is of unknown origin. The sample table records roughly 86,000 clones; about 92% of these occur just once. The top ten clones comprise approximately 1.5% of the sample. Specimen: blood. Every receptor here comes from a woman younger than 45 in good health.

The chain employs TRBV18 and TRBJ2-7; D remains unclear. The CDR3 has 12 residues. V was shortened by 5 bases and J by 6 bases, with 11 bases between the two germline ends. Germline-derived CDR1 and CDR2 are KGHSH and LQKENI. The CDR3 DNA is TGTGCCAGCTCATTGTATCTACGCGAGCAGTACTTC. Amino acids: CASSLYLREQYF. The variable domain in full, with the rest retrieved from reference TRBV18 and TRBJ2-7, is NAGVMQNPRHLVRRRGQEARLRCSPMKGHSHVYWYRQLPEEGLKFMVYLQKENIIDESGMPKERFSAEFPKEGPSILRIQQVVRGDSAAYFCASSLYLREQYFGPGTRLTVT.

CDR3 sequence reads: CASSLVGGVTYNSPLHF. CDR3 nucleotides: TGTGCCAGCAGCTTAGTTGGAGGGGTTACGTATAATTCACCCCTCCACTTT. The chain employs TRBV7-8 and TRBJ1-6; a possible D gene is TRBD1 (5 bases). CDR3 length: 17 amino acids. Germline V CDR1 and CDR2: SGHVS, FQNEAQ. Trimming pared 1 base from V and 4 bases from J, leaving 14 bases between.

The chain joins TRBV5-1 to TRBJ1-1; D possibly corresponds to TRBD1 (5 bases). CDR3 size: 14 residues. Germline V gene lookup returns CDR1 SGHRS and CDR2 YFSETQ. Between the trimmed V and J ends, which lost 5 bases and 6 bases, there was a span of 17 bases. CDR3 residues: CASRTRQLGAEAFF. DNA for the CDR3: TGCGCCAGCAGAACCCGACAGCTAGGCGCTGAAGCTTTCTTT.

The V gene is TRBV19, the J gene TRBJ1-5; maybe TRBD1 (6 bases). This CDR3 region has 16 residues. V shed 5 bases and J shed 0 bases, with 14 bases lying between them. The V gene's germline CDR1 is LNHDA and CDR2 SQIVND (reference sequence). As DNA, the CDR3 is TGTGCCAGTAGTGGCATGGGGGCAGGTAGCAATCAGCCCCAGCATTTT. Its protein product is CASSGMGAGSNQPQHF.

The genes are TRBV24-1 and TRBJ2-7; the D gene is possibly TRBD1 (5 bases). The CDR3 has 13 amino acids. Germline V gene sequence: CDR1 KGHDR, CDR2 SFDVKD. The V end lost 1 base, the J end lost 3 bases, and 6 bases lay between the germline ends. CDR3 sequence reads: CATSDLTGYEQYF. The CDR3 DNA follows: TGTGCCACCAGTGATTTAACAGGCTACGAGCAGTACTTC.

The chain recombines TRBV6-2 or TRBV6-3 with TRBJ2-1, with 12 bases aligning to TRBD2. In germline, CDR1 is MNHEY, CDR2 SVGEGT. Losses at the gene ends were 5 bases for V and 4 bases for J; bases not matched to a gene: 3. This CDR3 has 15 residues. The CDR3: CASSVLAGGYNEQFF. Written as DNA, the CDR3 is TGTGCCAGCAGTGTACTAGCGGGAGGTTACAATGAGCAGTTCTTC.

CDR3: CASSPLAAGGAETQYF. CDR3 bases: TGTGCCAGCTCACCATTGGCTGCAGGGGGCGCAGAGACCCAGTACTTC. This chain joins TRBV18 and TRBJ2-5, with 8 bases identical to TRBD1. The germline V gene has CDR1 KGHSH and CDR2 LQKENI. V lost 2 bases and J lost 4; bases outside the gene matches: 9. The CDR3 is 16 residues long.

The DNA of the CDR3 is TGTGCCAGTAGGAGGGACCATAGACTCTATGGCTACACCTTC. It encodes CASRRDHRLYGYTF. The chain links TRBV19 to TRBJ1-2, with TRBD1 as a possible D gene (5 bases). Germline V lookup: CDR1 LNHDA, CDR2 SQIVND (reference sequence). Trimming took off 6 bases at V and 4 bases at J, with 15 bases between the two ends. The CDR3 has 14 residues.

The chain combines TRBV11-3 with TRBJ2-3; the D gene is possibly TRBD2 (5 bases). Germline loops: CDR1 SGHNT, CDR2 YENEEA. This CDR3 spans 15 amino acids. Between the trimmed V and J ends, which lost 2 bases and 2 bases, there was a span of 11 bases. CDR3 amino acids: CASSLPSGTTDTQYF. The CDR3 coding sequence is TGTGCCAGCAGCTTACCCAGCGGTACCACAGATACGCAGTATTTT.

Only one count was recorded for this clone. V usage is TRBV6-1 and J usage is TRBJ2-3, with 7 bases fitting TRBD2. The germline V gene encodes CDR1 MNHNS and CDR2 SASEGT. The V segment lost 4 bases and the J segment 2 bases; nucleotides outside the gene matches: 15. CDR3 length: 18 amino acids. The CDR3 DNA reads TGTGCCAGCAGTGTAGGCCTGGGACTAAGTGGGTACACAGATACGCAGTATTTT. Its translation is CASSVGLGLSGYTDTQYF.

V and J are TRBV6-4 and TRBJ2-1; the match to TRBD2 covers 8 bases. CDR3 length: 13 residues. After removal of 3 bases from V and 15 bases from J, the junction contained 10 bases not matched to a gene. Per germline, CDR1 MRHNA and CDR2 SNTAGT. The CDR3 loop is CASSERTGGRLFF. The CDR3 DNA reads as TGTGCCAGCAGTGAGAGGACGGGAGGGCGGCTGTTCTTC.

This chain uses TRBV4-1 with TRBJ1-5; 8 bases line up with TRBD1. V lost 1 base and J lost 6; bases outside the gene matches: 8. Per the germline V gene, CDR1 is MGHRA and CDR2 is YSYEKL. The CDR3 runs 16 residues. The chain's CDR3 is CASSQGITGGSQPQHF. CDR3 bases: TGCGCCAGCAGCCAAGGAATTACAGGGGGGTCTCAGCCCCAGCATTTT.

CDR3 loop: CASGRGGGYGYTF. In nucleotides, the CDR3 is TGTGCCAGCGGACGGGGAGGAGGCTATGGCTACACCTTC. V is TRBV27 and J is TRBJ1-2, with unresolved D. CDR3 size: 13 residues. CDR1 and CDR2 from the germline V gene are MNHEY and SMNVEV (reference sequence). V lost 8 bases and J 4 bases, leaving 14 bases between the germline ends.

This chain uses TRBV4-1 with TRBJ1-1; a possible D gene is TRBD1 (5 bases). The V and J ends lost 0 bases and 6 bases respectively, with 11 bases between them. This CDR3 is built from 14 residues. CDR1 MGHRA and CDR2 YSYEKL come from the germline V gene. CDR3 nucleotides: TGCGCCAGCAGCCAAGAAGGGACGCAGGCTGAAGCTTTCTTT. This gives the protein CASSQEGTQAEAFF.

The chain combines TRBV25-1 with TRBJ1-3; TRBD1 matches at 7 bases. Trimming at V came to 4 bases and at J to 4 bases, leaving 4 bases not matched to a gene. The CDR3 consists of 14 residues. The germline V gene encodes CDR1 MGHDK and CDR2 SYGVNS. The CDR3 loop reads CASSATGLGNTIYF. The CDR3 bases are TGTGCCAGCAGTGCGACAGGGTTAGGAAACACCATATATTTT.

The rearrangement uses TRBV29-1 and TRBJ1-3; 7 bases agree with TRBD1. The V gene end was trimmed by 0 bases and the J gene end by 4 bases; junction bases not matched to a gene: 3. Per the germline V gene, CDR1 is SQVTM and CDR2 is ANQGSEA. This CDR3 region has 14 residues. The CDR3 loop reads CSVEEGGQGNTIYF. CDR3 sequence (DNA): TGCAGCGTTGAAGAAGGGGGACAGGGAAACACCATATATTTT. The full variable domain, rest sourced from reference TRBV29-1 and TRBJ1-3, is SAVISQKPSRDICQRGTSLTIQCQVDSQVTMMFWYRQQPGQSLTLIATANQGSEATYESGFVIDKFPISRPNLTFSTLTVSNMSPEDSSIYLCSVEEGGQGNTIYFGEGSWLTVV.

The chain combines TRBV10-2 with TRBJ1-4; TRBD1 is a possible D gene (6 bases). Germline CDR1 WSHSY, CDR2 SAAADI. This CDR3 has 15 residues. Trimming pared 4 bases from V and 1 base from J, leaving 10 bases between. The CDR3 region is CASSGGQKTNEKLFF. The CDR3 DNA reads as TGCGCCAGCAGTGGAGGACAGAAAACTAATGAAAAACTGTTTTTT.

J is TRBJ2-4 and V is TRBV28; no firm D call. The CDR3 contains 15 residues. With 2 bases removed from V and 7 bases from J, the gap between germline ends came to 15 bases. Germline V gives CDR1 MDHEN, CDR2 SYDVKM. The CDR3 sequence: CASSLGPSVGNIQYF. CDR3 nucleotide sequence: TGTGCCAGCAGTTTAGGACCGAGCGTTGGGAACATTCAGTACTTC.

The table lists this clone with a count of one. This sequence joins TRBV5-6 and TRBJ1-1, with a tentative D call TRBD1 (6 bases). From germline, CDR1 is SGHDT and CDR2 YYEEEE. Trimming stripped 2 bases from V and 1 base from J, with 9 bases between. The CDR3 covers 14 residues. CDR3 sequence: CASSLDRKNTEAFF. The CDR3 DNA follows: TGTGCCAGCAGCTTAGACAGGAAGAACACTGAAGCTTTCTTT.

The chain recombines TRBV5-1 with TRBJ1-1, with 7 bases identical to TRBD1. Germline values: CDR1 SGHRS, CDR2 YFSETQ. The CDR3 consists of 13 residues. Germline trimming cut 4 bases from V and 3 bases from J; bases unmatched to any gene: 3. CDR3 DNA: TGCGCCAGCAGCGCCGGGACAGACACTGAAGCTTTCTTT. Protein: CASSAGTDTEAFF. The variable domain in full, completed from reference TRBV5-1 and TRBJ1-1, reads KAGVTQTPRYLIKTRGQQVTLSCSPISGHRSVSWYQQTPGQGLQFLFEYFSETQRNKGNFPGRFSGRQFSNSRSEMNVSTLELGDSALYLCASSAGTDTEAFFGQGTRLTVV.

This chain joins TRBV5-1 and TRBJ2-5, with D perhaps TRBD1 (6 bases). The CDR3 spans 14 residues. Germline CDR1 and CDR2: SGHRS and YFSETQ. V was cut by 3 bases and J by 2 bases, with 11 bases left in between. The CDR3 DNA reads as TGCGCCAGCAGCTCCGGACAGATACAAGAGACCCAGTACTTC. Its protein product is CASSSGQIQETQYF.

This chain connects TRBV28 to TRBJ1-2, with 8 bases matching TRBD1. The CDR3 is 14 amino acids. Germline assignment: CDR1 MDHEN and CDR2 SYDVKM. V shed 10 bases and J 4 bases; nucleotides not matched to a gene: 11. Here the CDR3 reads CAITEDRVGYGYTF. The DNA of the CDR3 is TGTGCCATTACGGAGGACAGGGTTGGCTATGGCTACACCTTC.

V gene TRBV6-2 or TRBV6-3 combines with J gene TRBJ2-5, with 9 bases matching TRBD2. Germline V gives CDR1 MNHEY, CDR2 SVGEGT. This CDR3 comprises 15 residues. Germline trimming cut 6 bases from V and 2 bases from J; bases unmatched to any gene: 7. CDR3 coding DNA: TGTGCCAGCAGCCCTATTAGCGGGGGACAAGAGACCCAGTACTTC. Its translation: CASSPISGGQETQYF.

In its sample, this clone was seen a few times. The chain employs TRBV5-1 and TRBJ1-6; D remains unclear. There are 15 residues in the CDR3. Germline V gives CDR1 SGHRS, CDR2 YFSETQ. Trimming stripped 2 bases from V and 1 base from J, with 7 bases between. The CDR3, as DNA: TGCGCCAGCAGCTTCGGGAGTTCCTATAATTCACCCCTCCACTTT. This encodes CASSFGSSYNSPLHF.

The chain recombines TRBV25-1 with TRBJ1-2; TRBD1 agrees at 7 bases. From germline, CDR1 is MGHDK and CDR2 SYGVNS. V shed 7 bases and J 8 bases; nucleotides not matched to a gene: 13. This CDR3 has 14 residues. CDR3 loop: CASTPAGGRRGYTF. The CDR3 DNA sequence: TGTGCCAGCACCCCCGCAGGGGGGCGACGAGGCTACACCTTC.

The chain combines TRBV19 with TRBJ2-1; no reliable D call. This CDR3 has 15 amino acids. Germline V CDR1 and CDR2: LNHDA, SQIVND (reference sequence). V lost 1 base and J 5 bases, leaving 12 bases between the germline ends. CDR3 sequence reads: CASSIVSKNHNEQFF. The CDR3 DNA sequence: TGTGCCAGTAGTATAGTTAGCAAGAACCACAATGAGCAGTTCTTC.